The present T cell receptor beta chain was sequenced within a study of technical replicates of blood from several donors (TCRdb year 2017). Library method: the immunoSEQ multiplex PCR assay. The clones in this table, taken by TCRdb from immuneACCESS, are in-frame only. Not every clone is retained; where verified, under half of the shortfall comes from an unresolved V gene, and the cause of the rest is unknown. The sample table contains 75,000 to 85,000 clones; only one count was recorded for approximately 94% of them. Of the sample, more than 0.35% is held by the ten largest clones. V is pared back by 4 bases and J by 1 base, with 11 bases lying between the germline termini. For CDR1 and CDR2, the germline V gene lists SGDLS and YYNGEE. Including the terminal cysteine and phenylalanine, the CDR3 comprises 14 residues. Kept here is only the CDR3 DNA, which spans 42 bases and is read in frame from base 1.

A single count supports this clone. The antigen it recognizes is unknown. Base qualities are not at hand, and no much larger clone is one base apart. The clonotype was recovered from a human donor in good health. The chain uses TRBV9 and TRBJ2-5; TRBD1 is perhaps the D gene, given 6 matching bases. The sample was T cells isolated from PBMCs. Here is the DNA: TGTGCCAGCAGCTTACAGGGTACCCAAGAGACCCAGTACTTC. Its product reads: CASSLQGTQETQYF.